This entry is about one TCR beta chain. The sample is drawn from a study of shared clonotypes between healthy human individuals. Using immunoSEQ multiplex PCR, the repertoire was profiled, and TCRdb retains in-frame clones only, with some absent. This sample has roughly 2.6 million clones; approximately 94% occur once, and the top ten carry 0.14%. The germline gives CDR1 SGHVT, CDR2 SQSDAQ. The ends were cut back, 1 base at V and 1 base at J, with 14 bases in the middle. The CDR3 is 17 amino acids. The chain recombines TRBV7-4 with TRBJ1-5; TRBD1 might be the D (6 bases). The sequence was obtained from a man between 18 and 29 years old in good health. The sequenced sample was naive CD4+ T cells sorted from blood. The subset was: CD45RA+ positively selected. Here the CDR3 DNA reads TGTGCCAGCAGCTTAGACCCCCAGGGGATAAGCAATCAGCCCCAGCATTTT. This gives the protein CASSLDPQGISNQPQHF.